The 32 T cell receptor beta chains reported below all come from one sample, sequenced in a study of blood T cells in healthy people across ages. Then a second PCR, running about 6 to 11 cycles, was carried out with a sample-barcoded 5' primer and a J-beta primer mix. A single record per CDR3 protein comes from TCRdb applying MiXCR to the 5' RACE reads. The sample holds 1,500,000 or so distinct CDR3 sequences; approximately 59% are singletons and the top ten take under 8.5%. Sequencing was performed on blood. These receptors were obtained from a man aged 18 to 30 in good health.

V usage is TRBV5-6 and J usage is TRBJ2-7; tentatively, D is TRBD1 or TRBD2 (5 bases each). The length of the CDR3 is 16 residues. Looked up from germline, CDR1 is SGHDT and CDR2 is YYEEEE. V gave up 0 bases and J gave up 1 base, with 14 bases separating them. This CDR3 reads CASSLGGRPGSYEQYF. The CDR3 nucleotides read TGTGCCAGCAGCTTGGGGGGACGACCGGGGTCCTACGAGCAGTACTTC.

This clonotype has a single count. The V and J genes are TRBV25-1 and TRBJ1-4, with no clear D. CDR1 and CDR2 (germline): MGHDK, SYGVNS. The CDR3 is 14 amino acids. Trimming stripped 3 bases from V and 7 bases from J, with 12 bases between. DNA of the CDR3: TGTGCCAGCAGTGATGAGGGAAGCGGTGAAAAACTGTTTTTT. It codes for CASSDEGSGEKLFF.

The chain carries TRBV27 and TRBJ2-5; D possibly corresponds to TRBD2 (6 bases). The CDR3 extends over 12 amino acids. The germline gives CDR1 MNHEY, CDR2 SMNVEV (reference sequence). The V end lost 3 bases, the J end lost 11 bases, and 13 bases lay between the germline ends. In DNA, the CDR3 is TGTGCCAGCAGTTTGGAGGGAGCTGGGCAGTACTTC. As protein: CASSLEGAGQYF.

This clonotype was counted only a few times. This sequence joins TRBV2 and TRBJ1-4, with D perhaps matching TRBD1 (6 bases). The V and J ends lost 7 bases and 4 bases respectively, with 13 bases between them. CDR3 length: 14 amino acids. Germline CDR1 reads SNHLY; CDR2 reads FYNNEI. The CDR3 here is CASKAGEGNEKLFF. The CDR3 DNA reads TGTGCCAGCAAGGCAGGGGAGGGTAATGAAAAACTGTTTTTT.

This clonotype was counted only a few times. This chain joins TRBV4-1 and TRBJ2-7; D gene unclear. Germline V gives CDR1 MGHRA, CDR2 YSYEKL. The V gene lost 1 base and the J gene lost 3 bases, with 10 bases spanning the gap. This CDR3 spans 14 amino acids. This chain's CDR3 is CASSQVGQFYEQYF. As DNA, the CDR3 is TGCGCCAGCAGCCAAGTCGGGCAGTTCTACGAGCAGTACTTC.

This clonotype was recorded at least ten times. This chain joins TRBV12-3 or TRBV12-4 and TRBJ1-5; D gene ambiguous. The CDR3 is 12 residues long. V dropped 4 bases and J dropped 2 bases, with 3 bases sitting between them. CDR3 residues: CASSSGNQPQHF. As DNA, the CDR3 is TGTGCCAGCAGTTCGGGCAATCAGCCCCAGCATTTT.

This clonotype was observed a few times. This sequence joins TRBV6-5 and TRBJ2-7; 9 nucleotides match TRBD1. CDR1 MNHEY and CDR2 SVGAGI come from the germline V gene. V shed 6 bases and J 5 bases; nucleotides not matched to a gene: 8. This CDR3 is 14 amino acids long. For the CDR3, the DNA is TGTGCCAGCAGCCCATGGACAGGGGTGAACGAGCAGTACTTC. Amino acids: CASSPWTGVNEQYF.

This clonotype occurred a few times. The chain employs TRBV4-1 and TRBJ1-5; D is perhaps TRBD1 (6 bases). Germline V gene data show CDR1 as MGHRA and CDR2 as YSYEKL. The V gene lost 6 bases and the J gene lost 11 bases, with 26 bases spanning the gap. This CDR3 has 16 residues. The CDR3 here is CASSDRSGAPFLSQHF. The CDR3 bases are TGCGCCAGCAGTGACCGGTCGGGGGCTCCCTTCCTGTCCCAGCATTTT.

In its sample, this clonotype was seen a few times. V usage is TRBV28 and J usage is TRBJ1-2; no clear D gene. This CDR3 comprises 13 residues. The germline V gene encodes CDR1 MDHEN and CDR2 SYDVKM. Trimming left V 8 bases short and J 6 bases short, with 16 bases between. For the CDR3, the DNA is TGTGCCAGCTCCCAAGTCCGGCAGGATGGCTACACCTTC. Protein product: CASSQVRQDGYTF.

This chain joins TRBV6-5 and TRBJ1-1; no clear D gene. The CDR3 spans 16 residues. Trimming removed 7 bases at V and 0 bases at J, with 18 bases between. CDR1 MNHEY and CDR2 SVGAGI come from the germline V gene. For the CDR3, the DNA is TGTGCCAGCAAAACTCAAGTGAACCTCTTGAACACTGAAGCTTTCTTT. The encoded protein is CASKTQVNLLNTEAFF.

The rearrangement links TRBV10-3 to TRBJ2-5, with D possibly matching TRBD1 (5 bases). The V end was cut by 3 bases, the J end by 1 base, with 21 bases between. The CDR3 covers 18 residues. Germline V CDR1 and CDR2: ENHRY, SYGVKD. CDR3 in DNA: TGTGCCATCAGTGAAGTTTGGCGAGACAGAGCACCCCAAGAGACCCAGTACTTC. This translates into CAISEVWRDRAPQETQYF.

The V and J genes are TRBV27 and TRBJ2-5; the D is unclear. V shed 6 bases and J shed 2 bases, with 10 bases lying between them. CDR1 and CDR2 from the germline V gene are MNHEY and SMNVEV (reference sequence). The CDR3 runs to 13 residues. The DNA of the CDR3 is TGTGCCAGCAGCACCGGCTGGCAAGAGACCCAGTACTTC. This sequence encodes CASSTGWQETQYF.

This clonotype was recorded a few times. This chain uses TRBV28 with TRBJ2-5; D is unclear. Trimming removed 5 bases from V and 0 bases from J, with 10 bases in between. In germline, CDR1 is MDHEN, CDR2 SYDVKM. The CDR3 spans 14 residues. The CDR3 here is CASSVSRNQETQYF. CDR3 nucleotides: TGTGCCAGCAGTGTATCCCGCAACCAAGAGACCCAGTACTTC.

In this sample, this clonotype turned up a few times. CDR3 region: CASSGGLAGGREQYF. CDR3 DNA sequence: TGTGCCAGCAGCGGGGGACTAGCGGGAGGGCGCGAGCAGTACTTC. The chain has TRBV9 and TRBJ2-7, with 16 bases matching TRBD2. CDR1 and CDR2 (germline): SGDLS, YYNGEE. Trimming at V came to 3 bases and at J to 6 bases, leaving 3 bases not matched to a gene. CDR3 size: 15 residues.

CDR3 loop: CASSFTGDRAQEQYF. CDR3 bases: TGCGCCAGCAGCTTTACCGGGGACAGGGCTCAAGAGCAGTACTTC. The gene calls are TRBV5-1 and TRBJ2-7; 9 nucleotides agree with TRBD1. This CDR3 is built from 15 residues. Germline V gene sequence: CDR1 SGHRS, CDR2 YFSETQ. V was clipped by 2 bases and J by 7 bases; unmatched bases: 10.

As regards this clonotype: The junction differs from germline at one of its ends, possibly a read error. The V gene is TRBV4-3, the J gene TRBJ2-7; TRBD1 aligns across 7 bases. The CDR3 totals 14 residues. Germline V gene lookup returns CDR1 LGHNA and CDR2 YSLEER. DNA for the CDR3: TGCGCCAGCAGCCCGGGACAGAACTCCTACGGGCAGTACTTC. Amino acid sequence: CASSPGQNSYGQYF.

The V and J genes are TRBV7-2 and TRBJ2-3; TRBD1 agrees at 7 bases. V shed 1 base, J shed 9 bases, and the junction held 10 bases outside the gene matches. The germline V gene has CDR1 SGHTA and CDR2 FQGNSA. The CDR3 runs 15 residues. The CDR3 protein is CASSLVFGIGGTQYF. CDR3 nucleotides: TGTGCCAGCAGCTTAGTTTTTGGCATAGGGGGCACGCAGTATTTT.

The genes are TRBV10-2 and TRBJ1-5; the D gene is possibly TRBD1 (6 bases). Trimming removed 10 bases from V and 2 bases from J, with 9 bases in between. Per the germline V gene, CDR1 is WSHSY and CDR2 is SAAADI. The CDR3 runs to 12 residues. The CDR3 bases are TGCGCCACCAGGGGAGGCAATCAGCCCCAGCATTTT. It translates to CATRGGNQPQHF.

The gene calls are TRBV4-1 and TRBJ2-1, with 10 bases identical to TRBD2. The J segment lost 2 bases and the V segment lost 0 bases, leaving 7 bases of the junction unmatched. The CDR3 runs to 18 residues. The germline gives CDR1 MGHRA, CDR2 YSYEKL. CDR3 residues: CASSQEPSGSGPYNEQFF. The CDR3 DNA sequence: TGCGCCAGCAGCCAAGAGCCTAGCGGGAGTGGCCCCTACAATGAGCAGTTCTTC.

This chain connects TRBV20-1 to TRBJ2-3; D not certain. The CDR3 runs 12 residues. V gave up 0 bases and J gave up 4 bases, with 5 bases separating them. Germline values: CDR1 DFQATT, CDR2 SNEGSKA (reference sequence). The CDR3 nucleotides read TGCAGTGCTAGAGAGGCGGCAGATACGCAGTATTTT. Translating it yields CSAREAADTQYF.

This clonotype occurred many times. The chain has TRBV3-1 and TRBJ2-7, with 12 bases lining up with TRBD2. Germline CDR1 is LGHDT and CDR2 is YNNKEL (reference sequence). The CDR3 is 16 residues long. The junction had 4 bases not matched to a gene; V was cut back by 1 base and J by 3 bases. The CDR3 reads CASSQGTSGTLYEQYF. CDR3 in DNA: TGTGCCAGCAGCCAAGGGACTAGCGGGACTCTCTACGAGCAGTACTTC.

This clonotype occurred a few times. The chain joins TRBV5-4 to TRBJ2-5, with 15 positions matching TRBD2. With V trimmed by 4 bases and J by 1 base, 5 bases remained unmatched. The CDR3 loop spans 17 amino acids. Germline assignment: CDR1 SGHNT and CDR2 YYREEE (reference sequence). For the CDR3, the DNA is TGTGCCAGCAGCACCGGGACTAGCGGGGGGCTCCAAGAGACCCAGTACTTC. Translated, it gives CASSTGTSGGLQETQYF.

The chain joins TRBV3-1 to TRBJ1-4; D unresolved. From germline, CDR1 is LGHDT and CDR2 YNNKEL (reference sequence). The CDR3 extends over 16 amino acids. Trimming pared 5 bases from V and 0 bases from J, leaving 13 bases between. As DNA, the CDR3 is TGTGCCAGCAGCAAACCCGACGGGGCAACTAATGAAAAACTGTTTTTT. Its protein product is CASSKPDGATNEKLFF.

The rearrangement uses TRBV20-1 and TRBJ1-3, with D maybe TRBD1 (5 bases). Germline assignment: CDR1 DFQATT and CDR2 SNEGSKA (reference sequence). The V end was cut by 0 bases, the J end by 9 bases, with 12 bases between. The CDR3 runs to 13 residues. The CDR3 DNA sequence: TGCAGTGCTAGAGATCTGGGGGTCAGCACCATATATTTT. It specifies CSARDLGVSTIYF.

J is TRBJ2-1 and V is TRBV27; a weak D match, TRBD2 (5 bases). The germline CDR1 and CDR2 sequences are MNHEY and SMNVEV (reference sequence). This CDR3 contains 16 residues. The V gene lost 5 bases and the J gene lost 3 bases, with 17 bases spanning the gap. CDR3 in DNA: TGTGCCAGCAGTCCCAGCGGCAAGCGCGACTACAATGAGCAGTTCTTC. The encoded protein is CASSPSGKRDYNEQFF.

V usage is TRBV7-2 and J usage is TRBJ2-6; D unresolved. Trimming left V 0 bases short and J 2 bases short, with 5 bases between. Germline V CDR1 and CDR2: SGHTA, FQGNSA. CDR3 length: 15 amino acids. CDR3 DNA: TGTGCCAGCAGCTTAGCCATCCCTGGGGCCAACGTCCTGACTTTC. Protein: CASSLAIPGANVLTF. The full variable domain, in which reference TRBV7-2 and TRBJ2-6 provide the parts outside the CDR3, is GAGVSQSPSNKVTEKGKDVELRCDPISGHTALYWYRQSLGQGLEFLIYFQGNSAPDKSGLPSDRFSAERTGGSVSTLTIQRTQQEDSAVYLCASSLAIPGANVLTFGAGSRLTVL.

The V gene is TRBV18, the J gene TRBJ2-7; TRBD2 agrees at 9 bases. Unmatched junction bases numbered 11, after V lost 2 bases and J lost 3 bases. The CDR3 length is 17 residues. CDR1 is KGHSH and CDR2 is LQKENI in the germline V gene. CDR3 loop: CASSPATSGIISYEQYF. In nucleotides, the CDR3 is TGTGCCAGCTCACCAGCGACTAGCGGTATAATTAGCTACGAGCAGTACTTC.

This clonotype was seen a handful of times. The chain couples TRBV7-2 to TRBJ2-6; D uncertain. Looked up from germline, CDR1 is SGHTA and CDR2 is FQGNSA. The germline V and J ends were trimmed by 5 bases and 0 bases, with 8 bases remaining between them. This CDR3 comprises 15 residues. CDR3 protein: CASSKLPSGANVLTF. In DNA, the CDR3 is TGTGCCAGCAGCAAACTTCCCTCTGGGGCCAACGTCCTGACTTTC.

As DNA, the CDR3 is TGTGCCAGCAGCCCTGGACAGCCTTGGGAGGAGCAGTACTTC. It specifies CASSPGQPWEEQYF. The gene calls are TRBV11-2 and TRBJ2-7, with a tentative D call TRBD1 (6 bases). This CDR3 has 14 amino acids. Trimming pared 5 bases from V and 7 bases from J, leaving 18 bases between. The germline V gene has CDR1 SGHAT and CDR2 FQNNGV.

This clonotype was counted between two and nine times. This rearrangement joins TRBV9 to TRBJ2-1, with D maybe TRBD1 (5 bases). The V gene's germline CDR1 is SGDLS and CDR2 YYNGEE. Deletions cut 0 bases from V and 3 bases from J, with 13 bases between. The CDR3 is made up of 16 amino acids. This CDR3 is CASSVGQGRVYNEQFF. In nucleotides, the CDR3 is TGTGCCAGCAGCGTAGGCCAGGGCAGGGTCTACAATGAGCAGTTCTTC.

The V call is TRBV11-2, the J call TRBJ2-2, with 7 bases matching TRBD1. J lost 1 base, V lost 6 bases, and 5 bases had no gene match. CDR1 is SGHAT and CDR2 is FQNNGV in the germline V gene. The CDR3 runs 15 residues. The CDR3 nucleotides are TGTGCCAGCAGACCGACAGGGCGGAACACCGGGGAGCTGTTTTTT. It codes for CASRPTGRNTGELFF.

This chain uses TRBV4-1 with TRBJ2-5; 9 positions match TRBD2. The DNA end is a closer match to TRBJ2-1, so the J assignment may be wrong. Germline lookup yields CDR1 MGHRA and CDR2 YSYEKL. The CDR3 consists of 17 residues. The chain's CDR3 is CASSQGLSGGIQETQFF. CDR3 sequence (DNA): TGCGCCAGCAGCCAAGGTCTTAGCGGGGGTATCCAAGAGACCCAGTTCTTC.